This is a list of T cell receptor beta chains from one sample in a study of T cells after yellow fever vaccination. Each CDR3 protein gets one entry after TCRdb re-called the 5' RACE reads with MiXCR. The sample includes around 550,000 distinct CDR3 sequences, around 21% of them seen just once. Sequenced here: PBMCs, sampled 15 days after the yellow fever booster vaccination. Receptors were obtained from a man aged 30 to 45 who received the YFV17D yellow fever vaccine. Each CDR3 is given with its conserved first and last residue. A clone size is listed for some rows: how often the clone was seen (once, few, many), or a class if it is expanded.

j_gene,v_gene,abundance,CDR3aa
TRBJ2-2,TRBV28,NA,CASSLSPREDANTGELFF
TRBJ2-6,TRBV30,NA,CATDPSGANVLTF
TRBJ2-2,TRBV5-1,many,CASSFGQTGELFF
TRBJ2-7,TRBV5-1,few,CASRRDSAYEQYF
TRBJ2-4,TRBV6-1,NA,CASSEGTIAKNIQYF
TRBJ2-7,TRBV3-1,NA,CASSQVGGDSSYEQYF
TRBJ1-4,TRBV12-3/TRBV12-4,few,CASGSGQKLFF
TRBJ2-7,TRBV7-8,NA,CASSSQTGNTYEQYF
TRBJ2-5,TRBV29-1,NA,CIPQTQYF
TRBJ2-5,TRBV18,NA,CASSPRSGRSLQETKYF
TRBJ2-1,TRBV29-1,NA,CSVAIGYNEQFF
TRBJ2-5,TRBV6-5,few,CASSTSWGSQETQYF
TRBJ2-7,TRBV25-1,NA,CASSDLRDTGGSEQYF
TRBJ1-6,TRBV18,few,CASSPSMTGVNSPLHF
TRBJ2-4,TRBV12-3/TRBV12-4,NA,CASSFLGGAGKNIQYF
TRBJ2-2,TRBV7-6,NA,CASSLRAVGELFF
TRBJ2-7,TRBV30,few,CAWKGWQVSYEQYF
TRBJ2-3,TRBV7-9,NA,CASSRRTGTDTQYF
TRBJ2-7,TRBV20-1,few,CSAREAVELHEQYF
TRBJ2-1,TRBV11-2,few,CASSPEGQGVGEQFF
TRBJ1-2,TRBV12-3/TRBV12-4,NA,CASSVTDQGGYTF
TRBJ2-7,TRBV20-1,few,CSAPTNSYEQYF
TRBJ1-1,TRBV5-6,once,CASSFQTYMNTEAFF
TRBJ1-1,TRBV12-3/TRBV12-4,NA,CASTPGQLNTEAFF
TRBJ2-3,TRBV6-1,NA,CASRNRDRGYFPDTQYF
TRBJ2-1,TRBV5-4,few,CASSPLTSGSRDEQFF
TRBJ2-1,TRBV6-5,NA,CASAPGPSSYNEQFF